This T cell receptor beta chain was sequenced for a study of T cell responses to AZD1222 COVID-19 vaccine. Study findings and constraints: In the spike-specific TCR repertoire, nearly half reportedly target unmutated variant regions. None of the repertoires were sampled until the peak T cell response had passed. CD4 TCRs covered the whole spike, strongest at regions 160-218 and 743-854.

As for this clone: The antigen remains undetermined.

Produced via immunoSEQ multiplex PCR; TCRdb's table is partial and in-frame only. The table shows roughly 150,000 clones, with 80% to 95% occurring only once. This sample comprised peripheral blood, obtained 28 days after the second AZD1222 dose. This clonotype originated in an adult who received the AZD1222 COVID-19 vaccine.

The CDR3 nucleotides are TGCGCCAGCAGCTTGGGACCGGGACAGGTGAATGGCTACACCTTC. Translating it yields CASSLGPGQVNGYTF. This sequence joins TRBV5-1 and TRBJ1-2; 8 positions agree with TRBD1. CDR3 size: 15 residues. The ends lost 0 bases at V and 6 bases at J; junction bases unmatched: 7. CDR1 SGHRS and CDR2 YFSETQ come from the germline V gene.